Listed below are T cell receptor beta chains from one sample, sequenced in a study of OX40 agonist ivuxolimab in advanced cancers. Sequencing was performed with immunoSEQ multiplex PCR; in TCRdb, only in-frame clones are kept and a portion is missing. The sample lists approximately 39,000 clones; about 88% were seen once. The material sequenced was CD4+ or CD8+ T cells sorted from blood, taken in a trial of the OX40 agonist ivuxolimab. These receptors were taken from an adult with an advanced solid tumor such as melanoma, head and neck, liver or kidney cancer. Both conserved end residues are part of each CDR3. The listing skips clone size in some rows; elsewhere it reads once, few, many or a size class.

size	V	CDR3
-	TRBV7-8	CASSLAEQGQLFF
few	TRBV6-5	CASSRRGTEAFF
-	TRBV2	CASSDFGSPTDTQYF
-	TRBV5-1	CASSLGRSRGDGYTF
once	TRBV7-9	CASSFGHAPSYEQYF
-	TRBV6-5	CASGAYTGELFF
few	TRBV6-1	CASSRQGDPSYEQYF
-	TRBV5-4	CASSPRPWNTEAFF
-	TRBV5-4	CASTKGLAGLGDTQYF
-	TRBV7-2	CASSFFNRGEELFF
-	TRBV7-9	CASSLTGGTEAFF
few	TRBV5-1	CASSLVSGRAGELFF
-	TRBV29-1	CSVRGVWRDKGSYNEQFF
-	TRBV30	CAWTLAVRTGELFF
-	TRBV30	CAWSVGTLNTEAFF
-	TRBV19	CASSIQVRDEQYF
few	TRBV6-1	CASSWTGATDTQYF
-	TRBV27	CASRSRDAKNPYEQYF
few	TRBV4-1	CASSQEGWVNGYTF
-	TRBV5-4	CASRLGRGQGRMNTEAFF